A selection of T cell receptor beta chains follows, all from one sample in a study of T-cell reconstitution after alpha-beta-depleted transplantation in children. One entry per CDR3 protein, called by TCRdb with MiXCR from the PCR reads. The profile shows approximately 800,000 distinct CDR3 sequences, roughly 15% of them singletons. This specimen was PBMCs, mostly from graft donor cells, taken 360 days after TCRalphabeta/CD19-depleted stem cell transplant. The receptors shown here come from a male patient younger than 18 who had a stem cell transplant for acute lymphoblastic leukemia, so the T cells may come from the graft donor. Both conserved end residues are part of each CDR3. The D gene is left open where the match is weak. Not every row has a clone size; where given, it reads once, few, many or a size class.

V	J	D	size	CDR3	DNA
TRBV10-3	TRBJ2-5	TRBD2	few	CAISEPGLAGETQYF	TGTGCCATCAGTGAACCGGGACTAGCGGGAGAGACCCAGTACTTC
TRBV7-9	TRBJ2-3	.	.	CASSSRTMTDTQYF	TGTGCCAGCAGCTCCCGGACTATGACAGATACGCAGTATTTT
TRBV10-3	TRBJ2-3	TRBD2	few	CAISDASGRFDTQYF	TGTGCCATCAGTGACGCTAGCGGGAGGTTTGATACGCAGTATTTT
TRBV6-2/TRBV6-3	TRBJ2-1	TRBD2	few	CASSYSIGDLAGRFYEQFF	TGTGCCAGCAGTTACTCGATAGGAGACCTAGCGGGGAGGTTCTATGAGCAGTTCTTC
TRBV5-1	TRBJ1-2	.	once	CASSWASGLENYGYTF	TGCGCCAGCAGCTGGGCTAGTGGGTTGGAGAACTATGGCTACACCTTC
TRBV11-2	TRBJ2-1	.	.	CASSPSSGLPLSSYNEQFF	TGTGCCAGCAGCCCCTCCAGCGGCCTACCACTGAGCTCCTACAATGAGCAGTTCTTC
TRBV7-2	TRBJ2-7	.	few	CASSLEGWDEQYF	TGTGCCAGCAGCTTAGAAGGTTGGGACGAGCAGTACTTC
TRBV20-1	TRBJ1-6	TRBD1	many	CSARDGRGFSNSPLHF	TGCAGTGCTAGAGACGGCAGGGGGTTTTCTAATTCACCCCTCCACTTT
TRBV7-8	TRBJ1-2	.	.	CASSLVGLGYTF	TGTGCCAGCAGCTTAGTGGGCCTGGGCTACACCTTC
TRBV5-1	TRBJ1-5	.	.	CASSFDPNPNQPQHF	TGCGCCAGCAGCTTCGACCCAAATCCCAATCAGCCCCAGCATTTT
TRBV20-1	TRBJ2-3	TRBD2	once	CCARAHQTSGRAGVRTDTQYF	TGCTGTGCTAGAGCCCATCAAACTAGCGGGAGGGCCGGGGTTCGCACAGATACGCAGTATTTT
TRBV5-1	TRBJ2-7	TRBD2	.	CASSLAGGRPSYEQYF	TGCGCCAGCAGCTTGGCCGGCGGGAGGCCCTCCTACGAGCAGTACTTC
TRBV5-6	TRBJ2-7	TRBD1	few	CASSLPDRGDYEQYF	TGTGCCAGCAGCTTACCGGACAGGGGGGACTACGAGCAGTACTTC
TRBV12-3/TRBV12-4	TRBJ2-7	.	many	CASSSRATYEQYF	TGTGCCAGCAGTAGCCGGGCCACCTACGAGCAGTACTTC
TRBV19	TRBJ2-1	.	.	CASSIDYRSRSGSYNEQFF	TGTGCCAGTAGTATAGATTATCGGTCTAGATCGGGCTCCTACAATGAGCAGTTCTTC
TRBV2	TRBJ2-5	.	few	CASAVEGETQYF	TGTGCCAGCGCGGTAGAGGGAGAGACCCAGTACTTC
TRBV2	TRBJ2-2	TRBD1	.	CASNRDREWSGELFF	TGTGCCAGCAATAGGGACAGGGAGTGGTCCGGGGAGCTGTTTTTT
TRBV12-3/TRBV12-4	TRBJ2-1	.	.	CASTPPGIPYNEQFF	TGTGCCAGCACCCCCCCTGGCATACCCTACAATGAGCAGTTCTTC
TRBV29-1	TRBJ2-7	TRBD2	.	CSVELPSGSYEQYF	TGCAGCGTTGAACTCCCTAGCGGGTCTTACGAGCAGTACTTC
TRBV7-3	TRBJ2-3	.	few	CASSRGGGSGTDTQYF	TGTGCCAGCAGCCGAGGGGGCGGGAGCGGCACAGATACGCAGTATTTT
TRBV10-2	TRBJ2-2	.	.	CASHYTGELFF	TGCGCCAGCCATTACACCGGGGAGCTGTTTTTT
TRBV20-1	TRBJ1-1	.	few	CSASSAFF	TGCAGTGCTAGCTCAGCTTTCTTT